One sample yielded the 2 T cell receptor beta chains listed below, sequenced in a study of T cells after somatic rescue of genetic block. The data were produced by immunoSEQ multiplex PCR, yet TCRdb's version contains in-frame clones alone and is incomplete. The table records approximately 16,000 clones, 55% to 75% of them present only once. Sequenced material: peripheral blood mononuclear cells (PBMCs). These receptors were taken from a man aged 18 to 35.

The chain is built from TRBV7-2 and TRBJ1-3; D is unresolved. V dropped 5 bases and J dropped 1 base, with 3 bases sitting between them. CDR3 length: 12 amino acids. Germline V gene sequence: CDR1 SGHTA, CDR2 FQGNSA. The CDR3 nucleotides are TGTGCCAGCAGCCAATCTGGAAACACCATATATTTT. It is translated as CASSQSGNTIYF.

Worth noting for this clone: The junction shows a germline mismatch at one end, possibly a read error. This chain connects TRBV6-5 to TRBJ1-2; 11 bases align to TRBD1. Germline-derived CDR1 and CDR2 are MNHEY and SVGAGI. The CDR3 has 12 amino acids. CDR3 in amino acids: CASLNRQGQGAF. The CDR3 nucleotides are TGTGCCAGCCTCAACAGACAGGGACAGGGGGCCTTC.